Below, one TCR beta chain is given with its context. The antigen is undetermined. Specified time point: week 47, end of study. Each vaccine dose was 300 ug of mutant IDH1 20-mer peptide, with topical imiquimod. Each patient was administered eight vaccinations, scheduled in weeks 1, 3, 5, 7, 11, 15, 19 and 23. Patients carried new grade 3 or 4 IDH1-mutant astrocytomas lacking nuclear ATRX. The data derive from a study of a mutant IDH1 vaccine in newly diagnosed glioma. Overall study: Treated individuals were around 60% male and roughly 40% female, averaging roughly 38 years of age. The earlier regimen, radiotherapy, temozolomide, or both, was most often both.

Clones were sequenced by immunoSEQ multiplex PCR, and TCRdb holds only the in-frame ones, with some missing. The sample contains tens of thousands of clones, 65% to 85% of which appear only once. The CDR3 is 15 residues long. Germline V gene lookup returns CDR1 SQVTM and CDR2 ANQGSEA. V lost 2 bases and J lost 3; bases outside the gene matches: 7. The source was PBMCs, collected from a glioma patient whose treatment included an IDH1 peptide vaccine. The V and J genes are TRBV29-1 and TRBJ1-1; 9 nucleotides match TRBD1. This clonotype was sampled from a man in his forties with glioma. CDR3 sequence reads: CSVESGTGYYTEAFF. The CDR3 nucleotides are TGCAGCGTTGAATCCGGGACAGGGTATTACACTGAAGCTTTCTTT.